One sample yielded the 10 T cell receptor beta chains listed below, sequenced in a study of T cell repertoires in cytomegalovirus infection. Their target antigens are unknown. Via MiXCR, TCRdb re-called the reads, giving one row per CDR3 protein. Among about 770,000 distinct CDR3 sequences listed, 25% to 30% were seen once. The specimen was cultured CD8+ T cells from PBMCs, collected from culture after CMV antigen stimulation. All receptors derive from a human donor in good health (CMV status not recorded). Some clones in this sample may be carry-over from other donors' samples.

This clonotype was seen ten or more times. The chain has TRBV7-2 and TRBJ1-1; D is ambiguous. V was trimmed by 2 bases and J by 0 bases, leaving 10 bases between them. The length of the CDR3 is 15 residues. Germline V CDR1 and CDR2: SGHTA, FQGNSA. CDR3 DNA: TGTGCCAGCAGCTTACTCTTAGCTATGAACACTGAAGCTTTCTTT. Protein: CASSLLLAMNTEAFF.

This clonotype was observed many times. This chain uses TRBV4-1 with TRBJ1-6; maybe TRBD1 (6 bases). Germline CDR1 reads MGHRA; CDR2 reads YSYEKL. Deletions cut 0 bases from V and 10 bases from J, with 10 bases between. The CDR3 extends over 14 amino acids. The CDR3 loop is CASSQEGQGSPLHF. The CDR3 DNA sequence: TGCGCCAGCAGCCAAGAGGGGCAGGGGTCACCCCTCCACTTT.

The chain is built from TRBV10-3 and TRBJ2-7; D might be TRBD2 (6 bases). The CDR3 runs to 12 residues. Deletions cut 10 bases from V and 4 bases from J, with 14 bases between. The germline CDR1 and CDR2 sequences are ENHRY and SYGVKD. The CDR3 region is CATRGERYEQYF. CDR3 bases: TGTGCCACCCGCGGGGAGAGGTACGAGCAGTACTTC.

Many counts were recorded for this clonotype. The chain joins TRBV28 to TRBJ2-1; 9 bases agree with TRBD1. Per the germline V gene, CDR1 is MDHEN and CDR2 is SYDVKM. CDR3 length: 16 residues. V shed 5 bases and J 2 bases; nucleotides not matched to a gene: 7. The CDR3 reads CASSPRQGVAYNEQFF. The CDR3 bases are TGTGCCAGCAGTCCCAGACAGGGGGTCGCCTACAATGAGCAGTTCTTC.

V and J are TRBV28 and TRBJ2-2, with D unclear. The CDR3 length is 15 residues. Germline V lookup: CDR1 MDHEN, CDR2 SYDVKM. Deletions cut 3 bases from V and 5 bases from J, with 13 bases between. The CDR3, as DNA: TGTGCCAGCAGTTTTTCGGATGGCGGAACCGGGGAGCTGTTTTTT. Encoded protein: CASSFSDGGTGELFF.

The chain uses TRBV7-6 and TRBJ1-1, with D unresolved. Trimming removed 4 bases from V and 1 base from J, with 16 bases in between. The germline V gene has CDR1 SGHVS and CDR2 FNYEAQ. This CDR3 spans 16 amino acids. The chain's CDR3 is CASSSFRGKQNTEAFF. The CDR3 DNA is TGTGCCAGCAGCTCCTTTCGAGGCAAGCAGAACACTGAAGCTTTCTTT.

This chain joins TRBV27 and TRBJ2-2, with unresolved D. Germline-derived CDR1 and CDR2 are MNHEY and SMNVEV (reference sequence). The V and J ends lost 10 bases and 6 bases respectively, with 12 bases between them. This CDR3 has 12 amino acids. The DNA for the CDR3 is TGTGCCAACAGCCCTTTTCCCGGGGAGCTGTTTTTT. Protein: CANSPFPGELFF.

This clonotype was recorded a few times. The chain has TRBV27 and TRBJ1-5; the D gene is possibly TRBD1 (5 bases). Germline V gives CDR1 MNHEY, CDR2 SMNVEV (reference sequence). This CDR3 is built from 15 residues. V gave up 5 bases and J gave up 3 bases, with 14 bases separating them. The chain's CDR3 is CASSGKQEINQPQHF. The CDR3 DNA reads TGTGCCAGCAGTGGGAAACAGGAAATCAATCAGCCCCAGCATTTT.

J is TRBJ1-3 and V is TRBV6-6; D gene ambiguous. From germline, CDR1 is MNHNY and CDR2 SVGAGI (reference sequence). This CDR3 region has 14 residues. V was cut by 3 bases and J by 2 bases, with 8 bases left in between. CDR3 bases: TGTGCCAGCAGTTATCGAACTGCTGGAAACACCATATATTTT. Translated, it gives CASSYRTAGNTIYF.

The J gene is TRBJ2-2, the V gene TRBV27; 10 bases align to TRBD2. With V trimmed by 0 bases and J by 0 bases, 10 bases remained unmatched. The CDR3 length is 20 residues. In germline, CDR1 is MNHEY, CDR2 SMNVEV (reference sequence). The CDR3 sequence is CASSLSSLASGGSNTGELFF. The CDR3 DNA reads TGTGCCAGCAGTTTATCTTCCTTGGCTAGCGGGGGATCGAACACCGGGGAGCTGTTTTTT.